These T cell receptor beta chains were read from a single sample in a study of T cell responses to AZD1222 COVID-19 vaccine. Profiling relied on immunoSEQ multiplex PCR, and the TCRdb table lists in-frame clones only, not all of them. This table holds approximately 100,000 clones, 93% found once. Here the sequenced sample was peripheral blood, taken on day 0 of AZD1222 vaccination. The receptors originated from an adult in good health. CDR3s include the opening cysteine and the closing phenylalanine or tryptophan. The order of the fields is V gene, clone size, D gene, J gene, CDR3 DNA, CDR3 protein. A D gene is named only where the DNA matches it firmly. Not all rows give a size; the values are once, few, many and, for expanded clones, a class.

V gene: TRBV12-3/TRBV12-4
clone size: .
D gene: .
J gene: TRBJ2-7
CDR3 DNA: TGTGCCAGCAGTTTGGGCCGTCACTACGAGCAGTACTTC
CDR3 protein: CASSLGRHYEQYF

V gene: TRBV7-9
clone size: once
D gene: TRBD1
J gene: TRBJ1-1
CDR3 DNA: TGTGCCAGCAGCTTAGGGGAGGGGGCAGACACTGAAGCTTTCTTT
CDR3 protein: CASSLGEGADTEAFF

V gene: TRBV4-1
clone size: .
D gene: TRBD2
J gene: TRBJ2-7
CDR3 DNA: TGCGCCAGCAGCCAAGACCGCGGGAGTGATACCTACGAGCAGTACTTC
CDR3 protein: CASSQDRGSDTYEQYF

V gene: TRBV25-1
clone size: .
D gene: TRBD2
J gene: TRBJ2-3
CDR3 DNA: TGTGCCAGCAGTCTAGCGGGAGGAACAGATACGCAGTATTTT
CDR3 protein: CASSLAGGTDTQYF

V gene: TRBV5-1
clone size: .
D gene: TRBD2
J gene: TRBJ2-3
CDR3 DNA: TGCGCCAGCAGCTTCGGGACTAGCGGGAGCACAGATACGCAGTATTTT
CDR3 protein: CASSFGTSGSTDTQYF

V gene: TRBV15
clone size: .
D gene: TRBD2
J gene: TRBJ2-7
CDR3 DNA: TGTGCCACCAGCCCGACTAGCGACTACGAGCAGTACTTC
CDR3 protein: CATSPTSDYEQYF

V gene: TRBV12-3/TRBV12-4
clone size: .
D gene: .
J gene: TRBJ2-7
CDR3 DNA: TGTGCCAGCAGTAGGGGTGACGACGAGCAGTACTTC
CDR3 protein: CASSRGDDEQYF

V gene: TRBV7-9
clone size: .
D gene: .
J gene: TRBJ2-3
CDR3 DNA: TGTGCCAGCAGCCCACCGCGTTGGCAGGGCGGCACAGATACGCAGTATTTT
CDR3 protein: CASSPPRWQGGTDTQYF

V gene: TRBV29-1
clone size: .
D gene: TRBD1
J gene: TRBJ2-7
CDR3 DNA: TGCAGCGTTAAACTCCCGCGGACAGGGTTGGGGACTTACGAGCAGTACTTC
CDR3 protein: CSVKLPRTGLGTYEQYF

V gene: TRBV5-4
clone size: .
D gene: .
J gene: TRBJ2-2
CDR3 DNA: TGTGCCAGCAGCTTTGGAGGGCTACACACCGGGGAGCTGTTTTTT
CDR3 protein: CASSFGGLHTGELFF

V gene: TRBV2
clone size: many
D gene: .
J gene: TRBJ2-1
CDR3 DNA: TGTGCCAGCAGTCTTTTTAATGAGCAGTTCTTC
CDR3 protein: CASSLFNEQFF

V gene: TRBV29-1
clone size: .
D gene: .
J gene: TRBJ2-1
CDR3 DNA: TGCAGCGTCATGGGAGGACTACTCTACAATGAGCAGTTCTTC
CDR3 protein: CSVMGGLLYNEQFF

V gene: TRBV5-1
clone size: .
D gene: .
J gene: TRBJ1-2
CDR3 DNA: TGCGCCAGCAGCTTGGAAGGATTGGGTGGCTACACCTTC
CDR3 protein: CASSLEGLGGYTF

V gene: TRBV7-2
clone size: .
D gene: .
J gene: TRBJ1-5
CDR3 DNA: TGTGCCAGCAGCTCTGGCCTTTCGGGTCAGCCCCAGCATTTT
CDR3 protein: CASSSGLSGQPQHF

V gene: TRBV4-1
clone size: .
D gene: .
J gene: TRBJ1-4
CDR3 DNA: TGCGCCAGCAGTCGTAATACCGCTAATGAAAAACTGTTTTTT
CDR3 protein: CASSRNTANEKLFF

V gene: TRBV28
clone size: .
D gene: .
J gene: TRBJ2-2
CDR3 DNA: TGTGCCAGCAGTCAGAGCACCGGGGAGCTGTTTTTT
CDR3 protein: CASSQSTGELFF

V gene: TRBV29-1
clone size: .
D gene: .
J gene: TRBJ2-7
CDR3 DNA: TGCAGCGTCCAGGCAGACTCCTACGAGCAGTACTTC
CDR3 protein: CSVQADSYEQYF

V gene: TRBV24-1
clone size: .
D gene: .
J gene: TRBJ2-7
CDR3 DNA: TGTGCCACCAGTGCCGGAGGGCTAGGAGGGCAGTACTTC
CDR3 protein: CATSAGGLGGQYF

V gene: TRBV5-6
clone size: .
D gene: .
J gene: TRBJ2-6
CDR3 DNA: TGTGCCAGCAGCTTGGAACGGGGACTGACGCACTCTGGGGCCAACGTCCTGACTTTC
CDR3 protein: CASSLERGLTHSGANVLTF

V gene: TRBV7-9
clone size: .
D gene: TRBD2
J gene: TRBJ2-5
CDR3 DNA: TGTGCCAGCAGCTTAGGAGGGAGCGGGAGTCCATCCGGAGAGACCCAGTACTTC
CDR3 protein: CASSLGGSGSPSGETQYF